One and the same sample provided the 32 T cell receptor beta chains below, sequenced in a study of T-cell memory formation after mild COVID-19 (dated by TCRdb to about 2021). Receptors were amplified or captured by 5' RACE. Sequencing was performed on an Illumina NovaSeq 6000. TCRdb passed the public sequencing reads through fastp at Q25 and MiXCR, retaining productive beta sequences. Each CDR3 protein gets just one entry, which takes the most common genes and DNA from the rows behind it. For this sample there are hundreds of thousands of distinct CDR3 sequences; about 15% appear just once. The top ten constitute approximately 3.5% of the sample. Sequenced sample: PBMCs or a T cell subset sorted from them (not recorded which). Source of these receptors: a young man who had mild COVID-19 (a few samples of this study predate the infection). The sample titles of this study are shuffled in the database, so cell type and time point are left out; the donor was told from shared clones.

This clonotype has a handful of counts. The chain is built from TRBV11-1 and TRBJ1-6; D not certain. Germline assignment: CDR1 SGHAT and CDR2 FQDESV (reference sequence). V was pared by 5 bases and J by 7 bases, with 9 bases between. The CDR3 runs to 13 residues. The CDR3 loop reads CASSQEWNSPLHF. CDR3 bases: TGTGCCAGCAGCCAGGAGTGGAATTCACCCCTCCACTTT.

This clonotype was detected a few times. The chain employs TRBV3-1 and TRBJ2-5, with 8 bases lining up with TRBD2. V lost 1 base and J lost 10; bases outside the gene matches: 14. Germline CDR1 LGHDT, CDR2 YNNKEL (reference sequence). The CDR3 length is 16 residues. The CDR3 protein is CASSQGILAVNGDQYF. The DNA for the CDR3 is TGTGCCAGCAGCCAAGGTATACTAGCGGTTAATGGGGACCAGTACTTC.

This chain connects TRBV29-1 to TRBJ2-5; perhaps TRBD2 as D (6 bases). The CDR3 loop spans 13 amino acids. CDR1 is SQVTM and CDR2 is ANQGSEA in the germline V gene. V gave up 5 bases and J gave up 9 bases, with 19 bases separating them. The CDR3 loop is CSVSGRESRAQYF. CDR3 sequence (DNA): TGCAGCGTTTCGGGGCGGGAATCGCGGGCCCAGTACTTC.

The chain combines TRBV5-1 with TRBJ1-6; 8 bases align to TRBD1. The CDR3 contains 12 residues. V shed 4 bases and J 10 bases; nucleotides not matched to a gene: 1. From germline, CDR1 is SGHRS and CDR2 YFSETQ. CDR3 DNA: TGCGCCAGCAGCGGACAGGGATCACCCCTCCACTTT. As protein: CASSGQGSPLHF.

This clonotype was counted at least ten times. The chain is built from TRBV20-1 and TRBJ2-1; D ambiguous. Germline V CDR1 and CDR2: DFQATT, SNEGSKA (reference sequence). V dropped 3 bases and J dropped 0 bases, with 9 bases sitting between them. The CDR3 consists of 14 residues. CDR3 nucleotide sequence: TGCAGTGCTAGTAGTGGAGACTCCTACAATGAGCAGTTCTTC. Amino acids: CSASSGDSYNEQFF.

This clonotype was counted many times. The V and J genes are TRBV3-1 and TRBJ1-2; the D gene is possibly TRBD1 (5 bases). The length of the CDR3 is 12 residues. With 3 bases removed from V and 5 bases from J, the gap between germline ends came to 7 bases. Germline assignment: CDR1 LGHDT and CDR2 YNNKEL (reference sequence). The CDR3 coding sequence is TGTGCCAGCAGCCAGGGGGTATATGGCTACACCTTC. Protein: CASSQGVYGYTF.

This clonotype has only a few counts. The CDR3 protein is CASSRWTRSGYEQYF. The CDR3 nucleotides read TGTGCCAGCAGTCGATGGACTCGAAGCGGCTACGAGCAGTACTTC. The rearrangement joins TRBV27 to TRBJ2-7, with D maybe TRBD2 (5 bases). This CDR3 has 15 amino acids. The V end was cut by 5 bases, the J end by 3 bases, with 17 bases between. Germline-derived CDR1 and CDR2 are MNHEY and SMNVEV (reference sequence).

This CDR3 reads CAISAGKLTDTQYF. CDR3 sequence (DNA): TGTGCCATCAGTGCGGGCAAACTCACAGATACGCAGTATTTT. This sequence joins TRBV10-3 and TRBJ2-3; D is unresolved. Trimming removed 4 bases from V and 2 bases from J, with 10 bases in between. Germline V lookup: CDR1 ENHRY, CDR2 SYGVKD. This CDR3 is built from 14 residues.

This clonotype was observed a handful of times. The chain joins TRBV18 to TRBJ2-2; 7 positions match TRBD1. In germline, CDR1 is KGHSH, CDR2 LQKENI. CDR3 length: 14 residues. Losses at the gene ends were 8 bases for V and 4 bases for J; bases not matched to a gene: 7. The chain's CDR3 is CASGQVEGTGELFF. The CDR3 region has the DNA TGTGCCAGCGGACAGGTCGAAGGCACCGGGGAGCTGTTTTTT.

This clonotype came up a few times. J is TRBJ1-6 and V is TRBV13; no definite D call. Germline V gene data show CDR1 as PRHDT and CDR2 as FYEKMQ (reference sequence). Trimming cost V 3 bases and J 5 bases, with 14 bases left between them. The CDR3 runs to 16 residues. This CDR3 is CASSFRRRTHNSPLHF. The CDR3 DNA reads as TGTGCCAGCAGCTTCCGGAGGAGAACACATAATTCACCCCTCCACTTT.

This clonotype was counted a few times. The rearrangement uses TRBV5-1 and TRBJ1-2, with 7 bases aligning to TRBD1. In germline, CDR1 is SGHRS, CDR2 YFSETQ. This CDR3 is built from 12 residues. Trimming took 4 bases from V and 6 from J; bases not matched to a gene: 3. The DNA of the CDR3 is TGCGCCAGCAGCCCGGGACAGCATGGCTACACCTTC. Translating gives CASSPGQHGYTF.

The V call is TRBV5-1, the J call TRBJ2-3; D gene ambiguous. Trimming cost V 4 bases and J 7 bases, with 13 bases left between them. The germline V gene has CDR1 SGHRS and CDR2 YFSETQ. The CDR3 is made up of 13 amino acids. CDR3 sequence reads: CASSGGLENTQYF. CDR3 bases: TGCGCCAGCAGCGGCGGATTGGAGAATACGCAGTATTTT.

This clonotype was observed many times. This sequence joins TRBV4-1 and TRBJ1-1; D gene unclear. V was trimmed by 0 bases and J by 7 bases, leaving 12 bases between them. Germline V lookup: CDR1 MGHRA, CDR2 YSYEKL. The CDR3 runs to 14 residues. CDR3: CASSQEFGRYEAFF. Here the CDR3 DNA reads TGCGCCAGCAGCCAAGAATTCGGACGGTATGAAGCTTTCTTT.

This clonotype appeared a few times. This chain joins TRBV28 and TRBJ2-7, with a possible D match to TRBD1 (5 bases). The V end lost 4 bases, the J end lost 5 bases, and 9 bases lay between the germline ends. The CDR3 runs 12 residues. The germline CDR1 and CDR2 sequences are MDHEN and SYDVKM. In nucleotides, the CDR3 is TGTGCCAGCAGTTCTCCAGGGCACGAGCAGTACGTC. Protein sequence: CASSSPGHEQYV.

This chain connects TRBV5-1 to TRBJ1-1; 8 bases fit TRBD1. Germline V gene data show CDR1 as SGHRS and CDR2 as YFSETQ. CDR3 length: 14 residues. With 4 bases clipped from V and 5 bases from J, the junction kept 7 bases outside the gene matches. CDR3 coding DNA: TGCGCCAGCAGCGCCGACAGGGGTAAGACTGAAGCTTTCTTT. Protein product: CASSADRGKTEAFF. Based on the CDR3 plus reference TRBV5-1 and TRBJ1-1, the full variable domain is KAGVTQTPRYLIKTRGQQVTLSCSPISGHRSVSWYQQTPGQGLQFLFEYFSETQRNKGNFPGRFSGRQFSNSRSEMNVSTLELGDSALYLCASSADRGKTEAFFGQGTRLTVV.

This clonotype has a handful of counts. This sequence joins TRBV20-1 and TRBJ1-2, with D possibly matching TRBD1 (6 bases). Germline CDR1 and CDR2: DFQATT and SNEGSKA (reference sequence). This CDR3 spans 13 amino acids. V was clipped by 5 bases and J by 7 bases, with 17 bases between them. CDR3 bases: TGCAGTGCTGACCCCCACAGGGCGGGTGGCTACACCTTC. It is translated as CSADPHRAGGYTF.

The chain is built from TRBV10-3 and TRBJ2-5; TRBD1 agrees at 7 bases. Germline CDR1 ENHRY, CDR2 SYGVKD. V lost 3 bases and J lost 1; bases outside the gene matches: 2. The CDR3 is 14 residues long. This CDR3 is CAISEQGFQETQYF. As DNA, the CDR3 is TGTGCCATCAGTGAACAGGGGTTCCAAGAGACCCAGTACTTC.

CDR3 sequence: CATSDSGQSDTQYF. The CDR3, as DNA: TGTGCCACCAGTGATTCCGGACAGTCAGATACGCAGTATTTT. This sequence joins TRBV24-1 and TRBJ2-3, with D possibly being TRBD1 (6 bases). Trimming stripped 2 bases from V and 4 bases from J, with 9 bases between. Germline CDR1 and CDR2: KGHDR and SFDVKD. The CDR3 sequence is 14 residues long.

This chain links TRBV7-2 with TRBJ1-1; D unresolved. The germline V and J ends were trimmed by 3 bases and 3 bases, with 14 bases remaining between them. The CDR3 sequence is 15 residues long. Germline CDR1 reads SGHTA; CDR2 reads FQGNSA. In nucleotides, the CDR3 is TGTGCCAGCAGCTTCGGCTTAAGATTTGACACTGAAGCTTTCTTT. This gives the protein CASSFGLRFDTEAFF. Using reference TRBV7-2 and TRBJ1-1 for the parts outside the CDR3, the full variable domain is GAGVSQSPSNKVTEKGKDVELRCDPISGHTALYWYRQSLGQGLEFLIYFQGNSAPDKSGLPSDRFSAERTGGSVSTLTIQRTQQEDSAVYLCASSFGLRFDTEAFFGQGTRLTVV.

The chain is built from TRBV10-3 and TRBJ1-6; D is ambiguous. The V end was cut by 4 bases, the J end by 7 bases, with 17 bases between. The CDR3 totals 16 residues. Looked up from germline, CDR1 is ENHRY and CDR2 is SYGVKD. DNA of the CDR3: TGTGCCATCAGTGTATCCCGGGCCAATAGAAATTCACCCCTCCACTTT. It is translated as CAISVSRANRNSPLHF.

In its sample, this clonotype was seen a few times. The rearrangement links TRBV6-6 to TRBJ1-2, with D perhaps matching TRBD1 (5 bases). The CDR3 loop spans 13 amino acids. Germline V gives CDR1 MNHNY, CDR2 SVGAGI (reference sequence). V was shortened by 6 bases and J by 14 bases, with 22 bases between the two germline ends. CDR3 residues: CASRDGTVILRTF. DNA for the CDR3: TGTGCCAGCAGGGACGGGACCGTCATCCTCAGGACCTTC.

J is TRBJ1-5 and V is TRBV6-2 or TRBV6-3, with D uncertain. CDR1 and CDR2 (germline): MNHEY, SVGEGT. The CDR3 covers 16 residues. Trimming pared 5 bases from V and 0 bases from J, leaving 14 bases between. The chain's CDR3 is CASSTIGDYSNQPQHF. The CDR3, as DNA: TGTGCCAGCAGTACCATCGGGGATTATAGCAATCAGCCCCAGCATTTT.

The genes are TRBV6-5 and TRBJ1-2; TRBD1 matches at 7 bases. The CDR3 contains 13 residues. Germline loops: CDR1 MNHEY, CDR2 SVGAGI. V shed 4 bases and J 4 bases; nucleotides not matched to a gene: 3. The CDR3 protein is CASSWDRVYGYTF. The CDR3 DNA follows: TGTGCCAGCAGTTGGGACAGAGTCTATGGCTACACCTTC.

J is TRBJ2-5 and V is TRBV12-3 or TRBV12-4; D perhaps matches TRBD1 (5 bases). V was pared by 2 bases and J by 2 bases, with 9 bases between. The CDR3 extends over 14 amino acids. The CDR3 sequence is CASSLRQGQETQYF. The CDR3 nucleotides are TGTGCCAGCAGTTTACGGCAGGGACAAGAGACCCAGTACTTC.

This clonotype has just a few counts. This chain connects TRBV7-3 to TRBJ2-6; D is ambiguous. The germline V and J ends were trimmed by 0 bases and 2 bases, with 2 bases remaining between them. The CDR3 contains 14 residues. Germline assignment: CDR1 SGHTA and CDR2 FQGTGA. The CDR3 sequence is CASSLTTGANVLTF. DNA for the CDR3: TGTGCCAGCAGCTTAACTACTGGGGCCAACGTCCTGACTTTC.

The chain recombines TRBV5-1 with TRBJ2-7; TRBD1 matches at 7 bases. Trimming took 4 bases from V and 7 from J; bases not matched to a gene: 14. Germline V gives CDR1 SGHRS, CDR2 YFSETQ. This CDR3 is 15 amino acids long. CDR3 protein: CASSLGDSPFREQYF. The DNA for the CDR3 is TGCGCCAGCAGCCTGGGGGACAGTCCCTTTCGTGAGCAGTACTTC.

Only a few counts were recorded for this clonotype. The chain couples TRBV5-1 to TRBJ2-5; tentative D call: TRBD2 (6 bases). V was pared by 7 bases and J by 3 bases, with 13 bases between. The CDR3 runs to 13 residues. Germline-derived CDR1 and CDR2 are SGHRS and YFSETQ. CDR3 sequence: CASGLPSEETQYF. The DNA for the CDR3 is TGCGCCAGCGGTCTGCCTAGCGAAGAGACCCAGTACTTC.

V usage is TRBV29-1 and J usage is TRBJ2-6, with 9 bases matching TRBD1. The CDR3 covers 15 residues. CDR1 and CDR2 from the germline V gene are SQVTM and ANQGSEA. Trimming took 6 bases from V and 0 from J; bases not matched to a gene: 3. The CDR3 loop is CSVGQGSSGANVLTF. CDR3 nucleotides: TGCAGCGTGGGACAGGGAAGCTCTGGGGCCAACGTCCTGACTTTC.

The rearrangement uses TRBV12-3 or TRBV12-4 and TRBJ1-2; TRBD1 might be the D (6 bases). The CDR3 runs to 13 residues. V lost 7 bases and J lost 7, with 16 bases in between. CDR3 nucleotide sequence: TGTGCCAGCACCTACGAGGGGGTTTTTGGCTACACCTTC. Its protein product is CASTYEGVFGYTF.

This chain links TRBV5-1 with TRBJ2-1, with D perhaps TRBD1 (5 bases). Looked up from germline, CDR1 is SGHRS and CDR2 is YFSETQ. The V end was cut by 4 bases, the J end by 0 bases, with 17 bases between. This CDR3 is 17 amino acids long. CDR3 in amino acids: CASSLGVDRGSYNEQFF. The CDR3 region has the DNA TGCGCCAGCAGCCTGGGTGTCGACAGAGGCTCCTACAATGAGCAGTTCTTC.

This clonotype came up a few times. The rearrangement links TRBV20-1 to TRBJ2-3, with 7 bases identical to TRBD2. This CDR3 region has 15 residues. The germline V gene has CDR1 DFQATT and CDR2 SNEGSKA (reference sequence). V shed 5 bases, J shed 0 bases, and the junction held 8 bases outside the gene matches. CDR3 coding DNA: TGCAGTGCTCCTAAAGCGGGGCTTAGCACAGATACGCAGTATTTT. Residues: CSAPKAGLSTDTQYF.

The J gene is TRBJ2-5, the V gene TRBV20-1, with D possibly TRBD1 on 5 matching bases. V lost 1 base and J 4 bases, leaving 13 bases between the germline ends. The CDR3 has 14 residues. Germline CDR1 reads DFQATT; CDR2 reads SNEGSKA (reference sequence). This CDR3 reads CSARGQGARETQYF. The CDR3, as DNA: TGCAGTGCTAGAGGTCAGGGCGCTAGAGAGACCCAGTACTTC.